Listed below are T cell receptor beta chains from one sample, sequenced in a study of response to subunit inactivated influenza vaccine. TCRdb independently ran MiXCR on the RT-PCR reads; one entry per CDR3 protein. The sample lists 550,000 to 800,000 distinct CDR3 sequences; approximately 15% were seen once. The starting material was PBMCs from blood, obtained 11 to 12 days after vaccination. These receptors originate from a man aged 50-60 years who received an inactivated influenza vaccine. The CDR3 runs from the conserved cysteine through the conserved F or W. Fields, in order: J gene, V gene, CDR3 protein.

j_call: TRBJ2-2
v_call: TRBV15
cdr3_aa: CATSRDRGTGELFF

j_call: TRBJ2-1
v_call: TRBV28
cdr3_aa: CASSLGTIGNEQFF

j_call: TRBJ2-3
v_call: TRBV4-1
cdr3_aa: CASSQGVGGALGDTQYF

j_call: TRBJ1-1
v_call: TRBV28
cdr3_aa: CASSLTTGSGGNTEAFF

j_call: TRBJ2-6
v_call: TRBV12-3/TRBV12-4
cdr3_aa: CASSSLRRTNGANVLTF

j_call: TRBJ2-4
v_call: TRBV20-1
cdr3_aa: CSARPGVGNIQYF

j_call: TRBJ2-1
v_call: TRBV7-9
cdr3_aa: CASSPRGSGRAYNEQFF

j_call: TRBJ2-7
v_call: TRBV27
cdr3_aa: CASRGTSREQYF

j_call: TRBJ2-5
v_call: TRBV5-6
cdr3_aa: CASSKWGQGRGETQYF

j_call: TRBJ2-5
v_call: TRBV6-2/TRBV6-3
cdr3_aa: CASSWGPAGTQYF

j_call: TRBJ2-1
v_call: TRBV6-1
cdr3_aa: CASGKPRTSAYNEQFF

j_call: TRBJ2-2
v_call: TRBV5-1
cdr3_aa: CASSSPSIGTGELFF

j_call: TRBJ1-4
v_call: TRBV4-3
cdr3_aa: CASSLGQGARYEKLFF

j_call: TRBJ2-3
v_call: TRBV2
cdr3_aa: CASRARRNTDTQYF

j_call: TRBJ1-5
v_call: TRBV19
cdr3_aa: CASKKGDHNQPQHF

j_call: TRBJ1-2
v_call: TRBV6-5
cdr3_aa: CASSYSGRTNYGYTF

j_call: TRBJ2-1
v_call: TRBV9
cdr3_aa: CASSVSSYHEQFF

j_call: TRBJ2-5
v_call: TRBV15
cdr3_aa: CATSTGTAWTSGTIPLATQETQYF

j_call: TRBJ2-3
v_call: TRBV7-2
cdr3_aa: CASSLQGGTSTDTQYF

j_call: TRBJ2-1
v_call: TRBV5-1
cdr3_aa: CASSLNILAGGSYNEQFF

j_call: TRBJ2-2
v_call: TRBV3-1
cdr3_aa: CASSQFENTGELFF

j_call: TRBJ2-7
v_call: TRBV15
cdr3_aa: CATSRGGTYYEQYF

j_call: TRBJ2-1
v_call: TRBV24-1
cdr3_aa: CATSVDRESYNEQFF

j_call: TRBJ2-5
v_call: TRBV4-3
cdr3_aa: CASSQVGRGQETQYF

j_call: TRBJ2-3
v_call: TRBV10-3
cdr3_aa: CAILAGGSDTQYF

j_call: TRBJ2-3
v_call: TRBV3-1
cdr3_aa: CASSPTRGSVDTQYF

j_call: TRBJ2-5
v_call: TRBV7-2
cdr3_aa: CASSSTSGGGETQYF

j_call: TRBJ2-3
v_call: TRBV19
cdr3_aa: CASSSDSVMSTDTQYF

j_call: TRBJ1-6
v_call: TRBV6-1
cdr3_aa: CASINTGGNSPLHF